The sequence of this TCR beta chain was determined in a study of PD-1 blockade in classical Hodgkin lymphoma. Sample time point: newly diagnosed, previously untreated cHL patient sample. Thawed PBMCs underwent magnetic negative selection to yield purified CD4+ T cells. The authors used newly diagnosed, untreated classical Hodgkin lymphoma PBMCs as comparison. Only in-frame clones appear in the TCRdb table, and some are missing; sequencing was by immunoSEQ multiplex PCR. Of 20,000 to 25,000 clones listed, around 90% are singletons. Study-level results: The origin of the repertoire differences remains undefined, with disease activity or prior therapy as possible causes. When set against healthy donors, newly diagnosed patients were reported to show lower baseline TCR diversity.

Deletions cut 2 bases from V and 3 bases from J, with 10 bases between. CDR1 MGHRA and CDR2 YSYEKL come from the germline V gene. This CDR3 has 14 residues. To note about this clone: Its specificity is unknown.

The rearrangement links TRBV4-1 to TRBJ2-5; D is ambiguous. Sequencing was done on a sample of CD4+ T cells from blood. This clonotype was obtained from a human donor with classical Hodgkin lymphoma. The CDR3 nucleotides are TGCGCCAGCAGCCAACCCGGTGCAGAAGAGACCCAGTACTTC. As protein: CASSQPGAEETQYF.